This TCR beta chain was recorded in a study of T-cell reconstitution after alpha-beta-depleted transplantation in children. Whole-study results and caveats: Two months or so post-transplant, alpha-beta T cells reportedly derived from several hundred expanded graft clones. Surviving recipient T cells and intrathymic progenitors accounted for some patients' high TCRbeta diversity at day 60. Newly produced T cells mostly provided counts and TCRbeta diversity after one year, as hyperexpanded clones declined.

Per the germline V gene, CDR1 is MDHEN and CDR2 is SYDVKM. Trimming shortened V by 6 bases and J by 2 bases, and 14 bases separated the two germline ends. This CDR3 spans 15 amino acids. During its preparation, the TCRbeta library received unique molecular identifiers. TCRdb passed the PCR reads through MiXCR, listing each CDR3 protein once. The table has about 980,000 distinct CDR3 sequences, about 26% seen once. Comment on this clonotype: What it recognizes is unknown.

The clonotype was recovered from a boy under two years old who had a stem cell transplant for SCID, so the T cells may come from the graft donor. The sequencing here drew on PBMCs, mostly from graft donor cells, taken 360 days after TCRalphabeta/CD19-depleted stem cell transplant. The chain is built from TRBV28 and TRBJ1-5; D remains ambiguous. CDR3 nucleotide sequence: TGTGCCAGCAGCCTGGGTAGGTTTGGCAATCAGCCCCAGCATTTT. This gives the protein CASSLGRFGNQPQHF.